The following is a T cell receptor beta chain sequence with its context. Antigen unknown. The data belong to a study of CD8+CD57+ T cells in acquired aplastic anemia. Findings and limits, study-wide: Patients showed no significant difference from controls in CD8+ Simpson's diversity. Found in both controls and patients were almost 30 CD8+ CDR3 sequences.

TCR beta VDJ and CDR3 profiles were obtained from a genomic DNA template. TCRdb ran MiXCR on the reads and lists one entry per CDR3 protein. The data show over 45,000 distinct CDR3 sequences, with around 70% seen just once and roughly 34% held by the top ten. Per the germline V gene, CDR1 is KGHDR and CDR2 is SFDVKD. CDR3 length equals 16 residues. V was cut by 2 bases and J by 2 bases, with 14 bases left in between. The source material was sorted CD4+, CD8+, or CD8+CD57+ T cells (not recorded which) from PBMCs. This chain connects TRBV24-1 to TRBJ1-2; D is ambiguous. This receptor was obtained from a human donor in good health, serving as a control. CDR3 amino acids: CATSDSIGRGNYGYTF. In nucleotides, the CDR3 is TGTGCCACCAGTGATTCTATTGGACGGGGAAACTATGGCTACACCTTC.